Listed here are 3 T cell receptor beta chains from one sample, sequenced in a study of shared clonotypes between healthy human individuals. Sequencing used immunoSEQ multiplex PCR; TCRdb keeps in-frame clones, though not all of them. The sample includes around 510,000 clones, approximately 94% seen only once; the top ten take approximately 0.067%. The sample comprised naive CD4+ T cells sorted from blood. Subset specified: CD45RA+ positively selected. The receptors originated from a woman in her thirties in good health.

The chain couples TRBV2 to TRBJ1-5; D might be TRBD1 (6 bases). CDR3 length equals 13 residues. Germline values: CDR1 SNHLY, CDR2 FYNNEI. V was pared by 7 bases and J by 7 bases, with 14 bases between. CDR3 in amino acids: CASNTGRRQPQHF. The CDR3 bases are TGTGCCAGCAATACAGGGAGGAGACAGCCCCAGCATTTT.

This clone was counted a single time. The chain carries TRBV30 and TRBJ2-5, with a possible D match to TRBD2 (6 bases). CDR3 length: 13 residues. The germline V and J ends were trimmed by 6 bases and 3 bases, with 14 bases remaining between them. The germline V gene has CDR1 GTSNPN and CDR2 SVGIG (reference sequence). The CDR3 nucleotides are TGTGCCTGTCCTGGCGGAGGGGAAGAGACCCAGTACTTC. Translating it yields CACPGGGEETQYF.

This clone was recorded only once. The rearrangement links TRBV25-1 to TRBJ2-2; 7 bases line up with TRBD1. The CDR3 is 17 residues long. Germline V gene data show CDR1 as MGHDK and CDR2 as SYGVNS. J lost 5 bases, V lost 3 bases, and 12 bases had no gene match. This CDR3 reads CASSDAPGQKETGELFF. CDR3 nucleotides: TGTGCCAGCAGTGACGCCCCGGGACAGAAAGAGACCGGGGAGCTGTTTTTT.